The 23 T cell receptor beta chains presented below share a single source sample, sequenced in a study of blood T cell repertoires in COVID-19. TCRdb's table, derived via immunoSEQ multiplex PCR, lists solely in-frame clones and lacks some. The sample yields fewer than 70,000 clones, 89% seen once. Input material: peripheral blood. Receptor source: a man aged 50-59 years with active COVID-19.

The chain employs TRBV6-1 and TRBJ2-3; TRBD2 agrees at 13 bases. This CDR3 spans 18 amino acids. CDR1 and CDR2 from the germline V gene are MNHNS and SASEGT. After removal of 1 base from V and 1 base from J, the junction contained 5 bases not matched to a gene. This chain's CDR3 is CASSEGGLAGVGTDTQYF. The CDR3 nucleotides read TGTGCCAGCAGTGAAGGCGGACTAGCGGGGGTTGGCACAGATACGCAGTATTTT.

The V and J genes are TRBV6-5 and TRBJ1-2; no definite D call. Germline V gene data show CDR1 as MNHEY and CDR2 as SVGAGI. The CDR3 contains 12 residues. V lost 5 bases and J 4 bases, leaving 8 bases between the germline ends. CDR3 sequence reads: CASSQDSYGYTF. The CDR3 DNA is TGTGCCAGCAGTCAGGATAGCTATGGCTACACCTTC.

The DNA of the CDR3 is TGTGCCAGCAGAAAAGGTTTCGGGGAAGAAAAGACTGAAGCTTTCTTT. Translation gives CASRKGFGEEKTEAFF. V and J are TRBV11-1 and TRBJ1-1; D uncertain. V was shortened by 6 bases and J by 5 bases, with 22 bases between the two germline ends. This CDR3 is built from 16 residues. Germline CDR1 and CDR2: SGHAT and FQDESV (reference sequence).

The chain has TRBV5-8 and TRBJ2-3; 7 bases are shared with TRBD2. Germline loops: CDR1 SGHTS, CDR2 YDEGEE. The CDR3 contains 15 residues. Trimming cost V 4 bases and J 4 bases; bases outside gene matches: 9. Here the CDR3 reads CASSPEWGGSDTQYF. The CDR3 DNA reads TGTGCCAGCAGCCCCGAATGGGGGGGGTCAGATACGCAGTATTTT.

The V and J genes are TRBV30 and TRBJ1-3; D uncertain. This CDR3 contains 13 residues. Trimming stripped 0 bases from V and 2 bases from J, with 5 bases between. Germline CDR1 is GTSNPN and CDR2 is SVGIG (reference sequence). CDR3 DNA sequence: TGTGCCTGGAGTGTGGGCGCTGGAAACACCATATATTTT. Translated: CAWSVGAGNTIYF.

The chain uses TRBV19 and TRBJ2-3; 9 bases fit TRBD2. V gave up 3 bases and J gave up 6 bases; unmatched junction bases: 10. The CDR3 length is 16 residues. CDR1 and CDR2 (germline): LNHDA, SQIVND (reference sequence). For the CDR3, the DNA is TGTGCCAGTAGTATTGCGTCGGGACTAGCCGGCGATACGCAGTATTTT. Translation: CASSIASGLAGDTQYF.

This clone occurred once. The V gene is TRBV15, the J gene TRBJ1-5; no clear D. CDR1 LNHNV and CDR2 YYDKDF come from the germline V gene (reference sequence). The CDR3 runs 14 residues. V lost 0 bases and J 5 bases, leaving 8 bases between the germline ends. As DNA, the CDR3 is TGTGCCACCAGCAGAGATCAGAAGTATCAGCCCCAGCATTTT. Its protein product is CATSRDQKYQPQHF.

CDR3 sequence: CATSDPRQGGTDTQYF. CDR3 DNA sequence: TGTGCCACCAGTGATCCCAGACAGGGTGGGACAGATACGCAGTATTTT. J is TRBJ2-3 and V is TRBV24-1, with 7 bases that match TRBD1. CDR1 and CDR2 (germline): KGHDR, SFDVKD. With 3 bases clipped from V and 3 bases from J, the junction kept 8 bases outside the gene matches. The CDR3 has 16 residues.

The V and J genes are TRBV4-1 and TRBJ2-2, with D possibly TRBD1 on 6 matching bases. The germline V and J ends were trimmed by 6 bases and 2 bases, with 22 bases remaining between them. Germline V lookup: CDR1 MGHRA, CDR2 YSYEKL. This CDR3 region has 18 residues. The CDR3, as DNA: TGCGCCAGCAGGGATTATCTTTCGGACAGAGGAAACACCGGGGAGCTGTTTTTT. Amino acids: CASRDYLSDRGNTGELFF.

This clone was detected only a few times. CDR3 in amino acids: CASTDSRGINGYTF. DNA of the CDR3: TGTGCCAGTACCGATTCCAGGGGAATTAATGGCTACACCTTC. The chain recombines TRBV19 with TRBJ1-2, with D tentatively TRBD1 (6 bases). Trimming stripped 7 bases from V and 6 bases from J, with 18 bases between. The CDR3 sequence is 14 residues long. Germline V lookup: CDR1 LNHDA, CDR2 SQIVND (reference sequence).

The chain has TRBV29-1 and TRBJ1-2; 7 bases map to TRBD1. The CDR3 sequence is 14 residues long. Germline V gene data show CDR1 as SQVTM and CDR2 as ANQGSEA. Germline trimming cut 4 bases from V and 2 bases from J; bases unmatched to any gene: 7. The CDR3, as DNA: TGCAGCGTTGTGGAAGGGGGCTCGAACTATGGCTACACCTTC. Its protein product is CSVVEGGSNYGYTF.

This chain links TRBV3-1 (or the pseudogene TRBV3-2) with TRBJ1-5; D is possibly TRBD1 (6 bases). CDR1 and CDR2 (germline): LGHDT, YNNKEL (reference sequence). The CDR3 covers 15 residues. V lost 4 bases, J lost 3 bases, and 13 bases lay in between. The CDR3 DNA is TGTGCCAGCAGCCCCGGGGCGGGGGCCAATCAGCCCCAGCATTTT. The encoded protein is CASSPGAGANQPQHF.

The rearrangement joins TRBV6-5 to TRBJ2-7; TRBD1 agrees at 11 bases. The CDR3 loop spans 15 amino acids. The V and J ends lost 6 bases and 3 bases, in that order; junction bases with no gene match: 7. CDR1 and CDR2 (germline): MNHEY, SVGAGI. The CDR3 nucleotides read TGTGCCAGCAGGGACAGGGGGCTATCCCTCTACGAGCAGTACTTC. Its protein is CASRDRGLSLYEQYF.

The CDR3: CASGQSRPGAGSPLHF. The CDR3, as DNA: TGTGCCAGCGGTCAGAGTCGGCCAGGGGCCGGCTCACCCCTCCACTTT. The V gene is TRBV7-8, the J gene TRBJ1-6; D possibly corresponds to TRBD1 (6 bases). The CDR3 consists of 16 residues. The germline V gene encodes CDR1 SGHVS and CDR2 FQNEAQ. Trimming pared 8 bases from V and 10 bases from J, leaving 24 bases between.

The chain uses TRBV7-9 and TRBJ2-3; 7 nucleotides line up with TRBD2. With 5 bases clipped from V and 1 base from J, the junction kept 6 bases outside the gene matches. The CDR3 consists of 15 residues. Germline values: CDR1 SEHNR, CDR2 FQNEAQ (reference sequence). CDR3 DNA sequence: TGTGCCAGCAGCGATCGGGGGGTGCGCACAGATACGCAGTATTTT. Amino acid sequence: CASSDRGVRTDTQYF.

This chain uses TRBV25-1 with TRBJ1-6, with 10 bases lining up with TRBD1. Germline trimming cut 1 base from V and 8 bases from J; bases unmatched to any gene: 2. This CDR3 is 15 amino acids long. The germline V gene encodes CDR1 MGHDK and CDR2 SYGVNS. The CDR3 DNA reads as TGTGCCAGCAGTGAATCGACAGGGGGCTATTCACCCCTCCACTTT. It specifies CASSESTGGYSPLHF.

The chain joins TRBV14 to TRBJ2-5; 9 nucleotides align to TRBD1. The germline CDR1 and CDR2 sequences are SGHDN and FVKESK. With 8 bases clipped from V and 3 bases from J, the junction kept 4 bases outside the gene matches. The CDR3 sequence is 13 residues long. The CDR3 DNA reads TGTGCCAGCGCCCGGGACAGGGAAGAGACCCAGTACTTC. Translating it yields CASARDREETQYF.

V and J are TRBV27 and TRBJ2-7, with a weak D call TRBD2 (7 bases). The V and J ends lost 3 bases and 5 bases respectively, with 14 bases between them. Germline V gene lookup returns CDR1 MNHEY and CDR2 SMNVEV (reference sequence). CDR3 length: 14 amino acids. The CDR3 sequence: CASSFRPGGHEQYF. In nucleotides, the CDR3 is TGTGCCAGCAGTTTCCGCCCGGGGGGCCACGAGCAGTACTTC.

This rearrangement joins TRBV7-8 to TRBJ2-4; TRBD2 matches at 11 bases. Germline trimming cut 5 bases from V and 7 bases from J; bases unmatched to any gene: 10. Germline lookup yields CDR1 SGHVS and CDR2 FQNEAQ. The CDR3 consists of 16 residues. In DNA, the CDR3 is TGTGCCAGCAGCCAGGGCTTGACTAGCGGGGTGAACATTCAGTACTTC. Its translation: CASSQGLTSGVNIQYF.

CDR3: CASRGDRGIYGYTF. The CDR3 DNA is TGTGCCAGCAGAGGGGACAGGGGGATCTATGGCTACACCTTC. The chain employs TRBV6-5 and TRBJ1-2, with 11 bases matching TRBD1. Germline CDR1 and CDR2: MNHEY and SVGAGI. The CDR3 loop spans 14 amino acids. J lost 4 bases, V lost 6 bases, and 4 bases had no gene match.

The chain uses TRBV11-2 and TRBJ2-3; 13 bases match TRBD2. The CDR3 runs 16 residues. CDR1 and CDR2 (germline): SGHAT, FQNNGV. The trim removed 5 bases at V and 2 bases at J, leaving 4 bases unmatched. In DNA form, the CDR3 reads TGTGCCAGCAGCCGGACTAGCGGGGGACTCACAGATACGCAGTATTTT. Protein sequence: CASSRTSGGLTDTQYF. The full variable domain, with the rest looked up from reference TRBV11-2 and TRBJ2-3, is EAGVAQSPRYKIIEKRQSVAFWCNPISGHATLYWYQQILGQGPKLLIQFQNNGVVDDSQLPKDRFSAERLKGVDSTLKIQPAKLEDSAVYLCASSRTSGGLTDTQYFGPGTRLTVL.

This CDR3 reads CASSTSGVSYNEQFF. CDR3 in DNA: TGTGCCAGCAGCACTAGCGGGGTCTCCTACAATGAGCAGTTCTTC. This chain uses TRBV7-3 with TRBJ2-1; the match to TRBD2 covers 10 bases. The junction had 1 base not matched to a gene; V was cut back by 5 bases and J by 0 bases. CDR1 and CDR2 (germline): SGHTA, FQGTGA. This CDR3 has 15 amino acids. The variable domain in full, completed from reference TRBV7-3 and TRBJ2-1, reads GAGVSQTPSNKVTEKGKYVELRCDPISGHTALYWYRQSLGQGPEFLIYFQGTGAADDSGLPNDRFFAVRPEGSVSTLKIQRTERGDSAVYLCASSTSGVSYNEQFFGPGTRLTVL.

This chain connects TRBV9 to TRBJ2-7; D unresolved. Germline CDR1 is SGDLS and CDR2 is YYNGEE. The CDR3 is 14 amino acids. V lost 0 bases to trimming and J lost 1 base, with 8 bases between them. CDR3 amino acids: CASSVDWQSYEQYF. The CDR3 coding sequence is TGTGCCAGCAGCGTAGATTGGCAATCCTACGAGCAGTACTTC.